Listed here are 4 T cell receptor beta chains from one sample, sequenced in a study of low-dose radiotherapy and immunotherapy resistance in tumors. Time point denoted: before trial treatment. Primers targeting TRAV and TRBV primed first-strand cDNA, covering alpha and beta chains. A constant-region primer paired with the V-primer adapter amplified TCRs over approximately 18 PCR cycles. TCRdb fed the reads into MiXCR, producing one record per CDR3 protein. The sample lists under 70,000 distinct CDR3 sequences; roughly 24% were seen once. Sequencing was performed on PBMCs, taken before treatment. Every receptor here comes from a male donor with prostate cancer.

This clonotype was recorded many times. In DNA, the CDR3 is TGCGCCAGCAGTGCAGACAGACAAGAGACCCAGTACTTC. This gives the protein CASSADRQETQYF. The V and J genes are TRBV10-2 and TRBJ2-5, with a tentative D call TRBD1 (5 bases). Germline values: CDR1 WSHSY, CDR2 SAAADI. The length of the CDR3 is 13 residues. V lost 4 bases to trimming and J lost 2 bases, with 8 bases between them.

This clonotype showed up many times. V and J are TRBV20-1 and TRBJ2-4; D assignment may be TRBD1 or TRBD2 (5 bases each). The CDR3 spans 15 residues. In germline, CDR1 is DFQATT, CDR2 SNEGSKA (reference sequence). V lost 5 bases and J lost 1, with 15 bases in between. CDR3 protein: CSAYSAGAAKNIQYF. CDR3 nucleotide sequence: TGCAGTGCTTATTCCGCCGGGGCCGCCAAAAACATTCAGTACTTC.

CDR3 nucleotides: TGTGCCATCAGTACGAACACAGGGGATGGCTACACCTTC. As protein: CAISTNTGDGYTF. The rearrangement uses TRBV10-3 and TRBJ1-2, with 7 nucleotides matching TRBD1. The V and J ends lost 5 bases and 6 bases, in that order; junction bases with no gene match: 6. Germline-derived CDR1 and CDR2 are ENHRY and SYGVKD. This CDR3 has 13 residues.

The CDR3 coding sequence is TGTGCCAGCAGCCCGTTGGGGAGCGGCCCCCAGAATGAGCAGTTCTTC. Its protein product is CASSPLGSGPQNEQFF. The J gene is TRBJ2-1, the V gene TRBV7-3; D perhaps matches TRBD2 (5 bases). The CDR3 loop spans 16 amino acids. Trimming cost V 5 bases and J 7 bases, with 21 bases left between them. In germline, CDR1 is SGHTA, CDR2 FQGTGA.